This T cell receptor (beta chain) was observed in a study of blood T cell repertoires in COVID-19. Across the whole study: The United States, Italy and Spain supplied acute and convalescent COVID-19 samples. The cDNA or gDNA used as material had been derived from T cells, B-cell-depleted T cells, or PBMCs.

As processed by the authors: Quantification of nucleated cells was approximated via reference gene primer amplification. Data came from immunoSEQ multiplex PCR; TCRdb stores just in-frame clones and leaves some out. V and J calls and clone size come straight from that table; D and trimming were deduced from the DNA. Counted here are about 220,000 clones, around 80% occurring once; the ten biggest clones make up approximately 10%. The CDR3 runs to 13 residues. The germline V gene has CDR1 SGHRS and CDR2 YFSETQ. V shed 4 bases and J 4 bases; nucleotides not matched to a gene: 3. The sequence came from a man aged 50 or older with active or convalescent COVID-19. The chain recombines TRBV5-1 with TRBJ2-7; 9 bases line up with TRBD1. The sequencing input was peripheral blood. Here the CDR3 DNA reads TGCGCCAGCAGCCCACAGGGGGCTTACGAGCAGTACTTC. Its protein product is CASSPQGAYEQYF.